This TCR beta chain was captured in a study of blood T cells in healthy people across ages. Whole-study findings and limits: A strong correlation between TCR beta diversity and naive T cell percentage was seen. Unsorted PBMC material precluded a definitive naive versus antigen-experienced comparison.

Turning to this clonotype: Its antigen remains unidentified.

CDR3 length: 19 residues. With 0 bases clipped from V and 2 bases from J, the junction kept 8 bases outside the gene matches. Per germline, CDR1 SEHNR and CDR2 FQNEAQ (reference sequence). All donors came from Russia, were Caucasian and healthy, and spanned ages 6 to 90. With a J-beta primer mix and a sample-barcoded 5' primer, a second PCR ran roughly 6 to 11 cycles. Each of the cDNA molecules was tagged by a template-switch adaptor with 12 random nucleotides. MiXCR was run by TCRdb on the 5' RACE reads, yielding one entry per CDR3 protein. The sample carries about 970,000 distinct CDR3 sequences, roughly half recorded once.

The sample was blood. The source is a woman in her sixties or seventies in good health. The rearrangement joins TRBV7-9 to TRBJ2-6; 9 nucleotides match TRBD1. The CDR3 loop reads CASSLARDRVFAGANVLTF. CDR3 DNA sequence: TGTGCCAGCAGCTTAGCGCGGGACAGGGTCTTCGCTGGGGCCAACGTCCTGACTTTC.